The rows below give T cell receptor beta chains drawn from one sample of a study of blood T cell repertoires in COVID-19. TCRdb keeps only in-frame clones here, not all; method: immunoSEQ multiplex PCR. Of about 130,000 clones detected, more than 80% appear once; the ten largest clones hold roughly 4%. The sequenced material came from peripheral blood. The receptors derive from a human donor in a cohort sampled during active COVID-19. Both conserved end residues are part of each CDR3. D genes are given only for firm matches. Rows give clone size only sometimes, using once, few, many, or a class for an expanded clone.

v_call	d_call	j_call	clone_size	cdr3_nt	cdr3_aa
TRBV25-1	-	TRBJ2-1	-	TGTGCCAGTCTAGGTCAGATGAGAAATGAGCAGTTCTTC	CASLGQMRNEQFF
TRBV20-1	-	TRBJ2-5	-	TGCAGTGCTAGTGCGGCGGGGATCCAAGAGACCCAGTACTTC	CSASAAGIQETQYF
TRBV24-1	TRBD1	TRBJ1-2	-	TGTGCCACCAGTGATCGACAGGGGACCAACTATGGCTACACCTTC	CATSDRQGTNYGYTF
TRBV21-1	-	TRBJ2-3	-	TGTGCCAGCAAGAGGGAGAGTACGCAGTATTTT	CASKRESTQYF
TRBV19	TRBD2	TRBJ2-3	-	TGTGCCAGTAGTAAATTCCTAGCGGGAGGTAGAACAGATACGCAGTATTTT	CASSKFLAGGRTDTQYF
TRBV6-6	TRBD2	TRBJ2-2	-	TGTGCCAGCAGCTTCGGCAATAGCGGGGGGACCGGGGAGCTGTTTTTT	CASSFGNSGGTGELFF
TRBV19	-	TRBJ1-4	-	TGTGCCAGTAGTATGCAGGCATCTGGTGAAAAACTGTTTTTT	CASSMQASGEKLFF
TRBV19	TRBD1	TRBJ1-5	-	TGTGCCACCAGACTCCCAGGGGGCTTCGCTCAGCCCCAGCATTTT	CATRLPGGFAQPQHF
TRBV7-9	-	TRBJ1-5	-	TGTGCCAGCAGCTCCCAGATGTCGCCCCAGCATTTT	CASSSQMSPQHF
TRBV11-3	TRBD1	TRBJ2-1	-	TGTGCCAGCAGCTTAGGGACAGGGTGGTACAATGAGCAGTTCTTC	CASSLGTGWYNEQFF
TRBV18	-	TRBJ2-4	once	TGTGCCAGCTCACCCCCCAACGGGCGGGAAAACATTCAGTACTTC	CASSPPNGRENIQYF
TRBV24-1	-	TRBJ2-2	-	TGTGCCACCAGGGACAGAGGTGCAGGGGAGCTGTTTTTT	CATRDRGAGELFF
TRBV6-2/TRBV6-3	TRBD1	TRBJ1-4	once	TGTGCCAGCAGCGACACCCGGGACAGGGGTAAAAAACTGTTTTTT	CASSDTRDRGKKLFF
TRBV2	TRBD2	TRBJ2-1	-	TGTGCCAGCAGTGTTCTAGCGGGGGGCTATGAGCAGTTCTTC	CASSVLAGGYEQFF
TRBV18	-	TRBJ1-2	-	TGTGCCAGCTCAAGAGGAGCCTCTAACTATGGCTACACCTTC	CASSRGASNYGYTF
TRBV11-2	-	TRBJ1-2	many	TGTGCCAGCAGCCCCGACACGTATGGCTACACCTTC	CASSPDTYGYTF
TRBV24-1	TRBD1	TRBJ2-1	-	TGTGCCACCAGTGATTTGGGACAGGGTCGAATGAATGAGCAGTTCTTC	CATSDLGQGRMNEQFF
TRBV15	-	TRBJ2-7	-	TGTGCCACCAGCAGAGATCGGTCAGGGGAGTACTTC	CATSRDRSGEYF
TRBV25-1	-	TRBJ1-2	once	TGTGCCAGCAGCCCCCCGGGGGTAGGCTATGGCTACACCTTC	CASSPPGVGYGYTF
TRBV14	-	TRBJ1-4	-	TGTGCCAGCAGCCAAGTAGGGGTTAATGAAAAACTGTTTTTT	CASSQVGVNEKLFF
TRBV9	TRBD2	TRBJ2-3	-	TGTGCCAGCAGCCAGCGGGAGGGCCGAGATACGCAGTATTTT	CASSQREGRDTQYF
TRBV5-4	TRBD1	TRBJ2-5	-	TGTGCCAGCAACCCGCTGGGGACAGCTCAAGAGACCCAGTACTTC	CASNPLGTAQETQYF
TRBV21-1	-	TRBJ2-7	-	TGTGCCAGCAGCAAAGCGCTTAGCGATCACTACGAGCAGTACTTC	CASSKALSDHYEQYF
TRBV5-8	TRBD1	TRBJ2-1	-	TGTGCCAGCAGCTTGGGGGGACAGGGCGCCAATGAGCAGTTCTTC	CASSLGGQGANEQFF
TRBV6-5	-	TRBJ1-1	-	TGTGCCAGCAGTTACTCCCGGGGGAACACTGAAGCTTTCTTT	CASSYSRGNTEAFF
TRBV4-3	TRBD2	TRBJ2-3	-	TGCGCCAGCAGCCGAGGACTAGCGGCAGATACGCAGTATTTT	CASSRGLAADTQYF
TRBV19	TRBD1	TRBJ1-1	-	TGTGCCAGTAGTATCACAGGGGCAAACACTGAAGCTTTCTTT	CASSITGANTEAFF
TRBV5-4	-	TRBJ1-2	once	TGTGCCAGCAGCGTGGCAGCGGAACTATTCGGCTACACCTTC	CASSVAAELFGYTF
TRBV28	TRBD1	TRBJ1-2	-	TGTGCCAGCAGTACGGCGACCGGGACAGGGAAGGATGGCTACACCTTC	CASSTATGTGKDGYTF
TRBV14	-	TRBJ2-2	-	TGTGCCAGCAGCCCAAGGGGCGGAGTCAACACCGGGGAGCTGTTTTTT	CASSPRGGVNTGELFF
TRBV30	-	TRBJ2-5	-	TGTGCCTGGTACGAGGTGAACCAAGAGACCCAGTACTTC	CAWYEVNQETQYF
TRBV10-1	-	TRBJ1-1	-	TGCGCCAGCACCAGGGGCGAAGGGGCCGAAGCTTTCTTT	CASTRGEGAEAFF
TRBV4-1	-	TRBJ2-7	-	TGCGCCAGCAGCCAGATGGTGGCAGGGTCCTACGAGCAGTACTTC	CASSQMVAGSYEQYF
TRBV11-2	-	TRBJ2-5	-	TGTGCCAGCAGCGGGGGGGCGGGAGAGACCCAGTACTTC	CASSGGAGETQYF
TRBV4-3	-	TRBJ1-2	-	TGCGCCAGCAGCCAAGATGTACAGGGTATCACATTTGTCCTCTATGGCTACACCTTC	CASSQDVQGITFVLYGYTF
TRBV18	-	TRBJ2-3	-	TGTGCCAGCTCACCCGGGAGCACAGATACGCAGTATTTT	CASSPGSTDTQYF
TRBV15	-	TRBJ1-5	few	TGTGCCACCAGCAGAGATCCCGGGGTTAGCAATCAGCCCCAGCATTTT	CATSRDPGVSNQPQHF
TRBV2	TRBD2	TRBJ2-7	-	TGTGCCAGCAGTGTTAGCGGGGGACCCGGGTACGAGCAGTACTTC	CASSVSGGPGYEQYF
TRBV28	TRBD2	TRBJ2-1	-	TGTGCCAGCAGTTTTGGGGGACTAGATTCCTACAATGAGCAGTTCTTC	CASSFGGLDSYNEQFF
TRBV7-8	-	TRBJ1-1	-	TGTGCCAGCAGCTCTTCGGACAGGAACACTGAAGCTTTCTTT	CASSSSDRNTEAFF
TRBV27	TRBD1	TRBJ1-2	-	TGTGCCAGCAGTTCCCTGGACAGGGCGGGGTATGGCTACACCTTC	CASSSLDRAGYGYTF
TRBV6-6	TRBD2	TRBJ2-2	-	TGTGCCAGCAGTTACTCGGGAGCGGGGGGGCCAGGGGAGCTGTTTTTT	CASSYSGAGGPGELFF
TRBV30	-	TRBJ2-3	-	TGTGCCTGGGCCCGTGACAGTAACACAGATACGCAGTATTTT	CAWARDSNTDTQYF
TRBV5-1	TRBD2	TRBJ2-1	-	TGCGCCAGCAGCTTGGCGGGGGGGCATCTAAATGAGCAGTTCTTC	CASSLAGGHLNEQFF
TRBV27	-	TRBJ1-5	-	TGTGCCAGCAGTTTACTACAGAATCAGCCCCAGCATTTT	CASSLLQNQPQHF
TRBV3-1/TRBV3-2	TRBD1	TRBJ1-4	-	TGTGCCAGCAGCCGAAGGACAGGAAATGAAAAACTGTTTTTT	CASSRRTGNEKLFF
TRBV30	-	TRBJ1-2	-	TGTGCCTGGAGTGGGGGGCCCGTAGAAGGGGGTGGCTACACCTTC	CAWSGGPVEGGGYTF
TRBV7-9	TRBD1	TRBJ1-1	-	TGTGCCAGCAGCTTAGCGGACAGGGGGAACACTGAAGCTTTCTTT	CASSLADRGNTEAFF
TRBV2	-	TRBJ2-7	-	TGTGCCAGCAGCCCCGGGGGTAGGGACGAGCAGTACTTC	CASSPGGRDEQYF
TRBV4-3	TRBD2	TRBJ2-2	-	TGCGCCAGCAGCCTGGGCGGGTTTGGGGGGGTAAACACCGGGGAGCTGTTTTTT	CASSLGGFGGVNTGELFF
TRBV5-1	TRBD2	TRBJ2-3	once	TGCGCCAGCAGCTTGGGACTAGCTTTGACAGATACGCAGTATTTT	CASSLGLALTDTQYF
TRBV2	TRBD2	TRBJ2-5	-	TGTGCCAGCAGACGAACCGGGGGGACCGGAAAAGAGACCCAGTACTTC	CASRRTGGTGKETQYF
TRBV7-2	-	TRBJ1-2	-	TGTGCCAGCAGCTTATTGAAAGGGGCTGGCTACACCTTC	CASSLLKGAGYTF
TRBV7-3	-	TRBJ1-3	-	TGTGCCAGCAGCCCATCGACAGACTCTGGAAACACCATATATTTT	CASSPSTDSGNTIYF
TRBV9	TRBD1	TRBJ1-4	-	TGTGCCAGCAGCCGCCCCGCACAGGGGGCGAATGAAAAACTGTTTTTT	CASSRPAQGANEKLFF
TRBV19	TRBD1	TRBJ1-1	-	TGTGCCAGTAGTGTACGACAGGGAATGAGGGTAAACACTGAAGCTTTCTTT	CASSVRQGMRVNTEAFF
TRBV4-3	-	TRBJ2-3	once	TGCGCCAGCAGCCAAGAGCGGTCTAGCACAGATACGCAGTATTTT	CASSQERSSTDTQYF
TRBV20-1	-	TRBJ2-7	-	TGCAGTGCTAGGGGGGGCTACGAGCAGTACTTC	CSARGGYEQYF